The 30 T cell receptor beta chains below all came from one sample that was sequenced in a study of tumor-infiltrating lymphocytes in glioblastoma multiforme. Multiple V-beta primers and a C-beta primer amplified TCRB from RNA. TCRdb used MiXCR to reprocess the multiplex PCR reads, holding one entry per CDR3 protein. This sample has 8,500 to 10,000 distinct CDR3 sequences, with approximately 65% found just once. The sample comprised brain tumor tissue. The receptor set was obtained from a male donor with glioblastoma.

The chain couples TRBV27 to TRBJ1-1; 7 bases agree with TRBD1. This CDR3 contains 12 residues. Germline CDR1 MNHEY, CDR2 SMNVEV (reference sequence). With 9 bases clipped from V and 5 bases from J, the junction kept 6 bases outside the gene matches. CDR3 coding DNA: TGTGCCAGTTCCCCAGGGGGGACTGAAGCTTTCTTT. It is translated as CASSPGGTEAFF.

The genes are TRBV10-3 and TRBJ2-7; D remains ambiguous. Germline assignment: CDR1 ENHRY and CDR2 SYGVKD. There are 12 residues in the CDR3. The V gene lost 5 bases and the J gene lost 0 bases, with 5 bases spanning the gap. The CDR3: CAISTNSYEQYF. CDR3 nucleotide sequence: TGTGCCATCAGTACCAACTCCTACGAGCAGTACTTC.

Of note for this clonotype: One end of the junction is discordant with germline, which a read error may explain. The chain joins TRBV20-1 to TRBJ2-3; 8 nucleotides align to TRBD2. This CDR3 is 14 amino acids long. Germline V gives CDR1 DFQATT, CDR2 SNEGSKA (reference sequence). DNA of the CDR3: TGCAGTGCTAGAGTTACTAGCGGCACAGATACACAGTATTTT. It specifies CSARVTSGTDTQYF.

By share, this clonotype counts as medium-sized. In DNA, the CDR3 is TGCAGTGCTAGGGACGAGGGACAGGGAATTGGGGAGCAGTACTTC. This encodes CSARDEGQGIGEQYF. The chain employs TRBV20-1 and TRBJ2-7; 9 bases agree with TRBD1. Germline lookup yields CDR1 DFQATT and CDR2 SNEGSKA (reference sequence). V shed 3 bases, J shed 7 bases, and the junction held 13 bases outside the gene matches. The CDR3 consists of 15 residues.

This clonotype has only a few counts. This chain connects TRBV4-1 to TRBJ2-1; D unresolved. With 5 bases removed from V and 10 bases from J, the gap between germline ends came to 12 bases. The CDR3 extends over 12 amino acids. Per germline, CDR1 MGHRA and CDR2 YSYEKL. DNA of the CDR3: TGCGCCAGCAGCGGTCGACTGGGAGAGCAGTTCTTC. It is translated as CASSGRLGEQFF.

Notes on this clonotype: At one boundary the junction diverges from the germline segment, which might be a read error. The chain carries TRBV6-5 and TRBJ2-2; D is tentatively TRBD1 or TRBD2 (5 bases each). In germline, CDR1 is MNHEY, CDR2 SVGAGI. The CDR3 runs to 15 residues. CDR3 sequence reads: CASSPMGPDTGEPFF. The CDR3 DNA follows: TGTGCCAGCAGCCCGATGGGGCCCGACACCGGGGAGCCGTTTTTT.

With respect to this clonotype: A read error is possible here, since a much larger clone lies one base away. This chain joins TRBV7-9 and TRBJ2-1, with 8 bases matching TRBD2. CDR3 length: 13 amino acids. The germline gives CDR1 SEHNR, CDR2 FQNEAQ (reference sequence). J gave up 12 bases and V 7 bases, and 11 bases lay outside the gene matches. The CDR3 sequence is CASNEAGEGGQFF. The CDR3 DNA follows: TGTGCCAGCAATGAAGCGGGAGAGGGTGGGCAGTTCTTC.

The chain is built from TRBV11-1 and TRBJ2-7; a weak D match, TRBD2 (5 bases). This CDR3 spans 14 amino acids. V shed 5 bases and J shed 3 bases, with 14 bases lying between them. Germline V CDR1 and CDR2: SGHAT, FQDESV (reference sequence). CDR3: CASSSERENYEQYF. The CDR3 nucleotides read TGTGCCAGCAGCAGTGAGAGGGAGAACTACGAGCAGTACTTC. Full variable domain (rest looked up from reference TRBV11-1 and TRBJ2-7): EAEVAQSPRYKITEKSQAVAFWCDPISGHATLYWYRQILGQGPELLVQFQDESVVDDSQLPKDRFSAERLKGVDSTLKIQPAELGDSAMYLCASSSERENYEQYFGPGTRLTVT.

This clonotype is labeled medium-sized. The CDR3 region is CASSYPHRGAGYQETQYF. The CDR3 DNA sequence: TGTGCCAGCAGTTACCCTCACAGGGGAGCGGGATACCAAGAGACCCAGTACTTC. This sequence joins TRBV6-6 and TRBJ2-5; D may be TRBD1 or TRBD2 (7 bases each). The CDR3 spans 18 residues. Germline CDR1 and CDR2: MNHNY and SVGAGI (reference sequence). V gave up 2 bases and J gave up 0 bases, with 19 bases separating them.

The sample holds one count of this clonotype. V usage is TRBV11-2 and J usage is TRBJ2-5; D gene ambiguous. CDR1 is SGHAT and CDR2 is FQNNGV in the germline V gene. V lost 3 bases and J 1 base, leaving 9 bases between the germline ends. The CDR3 runs 14 residues. The CDR3 loop is CASSLRLFQETQYF. DNA for the CDR3: TGTGCCAGCAGCTTGCGTTTATTCCAAGAGACCCAGTACTTC.

A single count supports this clonotype. At one boundary the junction diverges from the germline segment, which might be a read error. The chain recombines TRBV4-2 with TRBJ2-1; the match to TRBD2 covers 11 bases. From germline, CDR1 is LGHNA and CDR2 YNFKEQ. This CDR3 is built from 16 residues. The CDR3 coding sequence is TGTGCCATCAGTCTAGCGGGAGGTCTCTCCTACAATGAGCAGCTCTTC. It codes for CAISLAGGLSYNEQLF.

About this clonotype itself: At one of its ends the junction is not consistent with the germline gene, which may arise from a read error. The chain recombines TRBV20-1 with TRBJ2-7, with a weak D call TRBD1 (5 bases). This CDR3 has 14 residues. Germline CDR1 reads DFQATT; CDR2 reads SNEGSKA (reference sequence). This chain's CDR3 is CSPRSPSGLGEQYF. The CDR3 nucleotides are TGCAGTCCTAGGTCACCCTCAGGGTTGGGTGAGCAGTACTTC.

Regarding this clonotype: Mismatch with germline at one junction end may stem from a read error. The rearrangement joins TRBV29-1 to TRBJ1-1, with D maybe TRBD1 (6 bases). CDR1 is SQVTM, CDR2 ANQGSEA, per germline. This CDR3 has 15 residues. The CDR3 is CSVLRTVDMNTEAFF. The CDR3 region has the DNA TGCAGCGTTCTTAGGACAGTAGACATGAACACTGAAGCTTTCTTC.

The J gene is TRBJ2-3, the V gene TRBV20-1, with unresolved D. Per the germline V gene, CDR1 is DFQATT and CDR2 is SNEGSKA (reference sequence). Trimming took 2 bases from V and 14 from J, leaving 20 bases between them. This CDR3 has 13 residues. CDR3 sequence reads: CSARSTNTDTRYF. The DNA for the CDR3 is TGCAGTGCTAGAAGCACAAACACAGATACACGGTATTTT.

Comments on this clonotype: An end of the junction differs from the germline gene, which may be a read error. The chain employs TRBV11-2 and TRBJ2-1; tentative D call: TRBD1 (5 bases). The CDR3 consists of 17 residues. Germline-derived CDR1 and CDR2 are SGHAT and FQNNGV. As DNA, the CDR3 is TGTGCCCGCAGCTTAGCAGCAAGGGGTCCTTCGCGCAATGAGCAGTTCTTC. This codes for CARSLAARGPSRNEQFF.

By frequency in the sample, this clonotype is medium-sized. The J gene is TRBJ2-7, the V gene TRBV20-1; the D gene is possibly TRBD1 (6 bases). V lost 6 bases and J lost 5, with 17 bases in between. Germline lookup yields CDR1 DFQATT and CDR2 SNEGSKA (reference sequence). The CDR3 covers 13 residues. The CDR3 spells CSARGGDLNEQYF. In DNA, the CDR3 is TGCAGTGCCCGAGGGGGAGATTTGAACGAGCAGTACTTC.

This clonotype was recorded at least ten times. V is TRBV10-1 and J is TRBJ2-3; D possibly corresponds to TRBD1 (5 bases). Germline-derived CDR1 and CDR2 are WNHNN and SYGVQD (reference sequence). Deletions cut 2 bases from V and 6 bases from J, with 9 bases between. The CDR3 covers 13 residues. CDR3 sequence reads: CASSEGAGDTQYF. CDR3 DNA: TGCGCCAGCAGTGAGGGGGCAGGCGATACGCAGTATTTT.

This clonotype was seen more than once but under ten times. The chain has TRBV19 and TRBJ2-1; D is ambiguous. This CDR3 spans 14 amino acids. Trimming pared 9 bases from V and 2 bases from J, leaving 14 bases between. Germline V gene lookup returns CDR1 LNHDA and CDR2 SQIVND (reference sequence). The CDR3 spells CASNSVSPYNEQFF. In DNA, the CDR3 is TGTGCCAGCAACTCGGTGAGCCCCTACAATGAGCAGTTCTTC.

Note on this clonotype: No conserved phenylalanine or tryptophan is present at the end of the CDR3, so a read error is the likely explanation. V gene TRBV11-2 combines with J gene TRBJ2-1; no firm D call. The germline gives CDR1 SGHAT, CDR2 FQNNGV. This CDR3 has 15 amino acids. The CDR3, as DNA: TGTGCTAGCAGCTTTAGTCGTATAGGATCCAATGAGCAGTTCCTC. It codes for CASSFSRIGSNEQFL.

The chain couples TRBV4-2 to TRBJ1-5; 7 nucleotides match TRBD1. CDR3 size: 17 residues. The germline CDR1 and CDR2 sequences are LGHNA and YNFKEQ. V trimming: 1 base; J trimming: 7 bases; junction bases outside the gene matches: 13. CDR3 region: CASSQVTTGVGGQPQHF. The CDR3 DNA follows: TGTGCCAGCAGCCAAGTAACTACAGGGGTGGGTGGCCAGCCCCAGCATTTT.

The gene calls are TRBV7-2 and TRBJ2-3; the D is unclear. V was shortened by 5 bases and J by 3 bases, with 12 bases between the two germline ends. Germline assignment: CDR1 SGHTA and CDR2 FQGNSA. The length of the CDR3 is 14 residues. CDR3: CASSPGLGTDTQYF. CDR3 nucleotide sequence: TGTGCCAGCAGCCCTGGGCTCGGTACAGATACGCAGTATTTT.

On this clonotype itself: At one boundary the junction diverges from the germline segment, which might be a read error. The chain links TRBV10-3 to TRBJ2-1; the D is unclear. CDR1 is ENHRY and CDR2 is SYGVKD in the germline V gene. This CDR3 contains 14 residues. The CDR3 loop reads CDTRSSFSYNEQFF. DNA for the CDR3: TGTGACACCCGTTCGAGCTTCTCCTACAATGAGCAGTTCTTT.

The chain recombines TRBV28 with TRBJ2-1; possibly TRBD2 for D (6 bases). The germline V gene has CDR1 MDHEN and CDR2 SYDVKM. The ends were cut back, 3 bases at V and 8 bases at J, with 17 bases in the middle. The CDR3 loop spans 15 amino acids. The CDR3 sequence is CASSLEGGQGDEQFF. CDR3 DNA sequence: TGTGCCAGCAGTTTGGAGGGTGGGCAGGGCGATGAGCAGTTCTTC.

The chain links TRBV20-1 to TRBJ1-1; D is ambiguous. In germline, CDR1 is DFQATT, CDR2 SNEGSKA (reference sequence). The CDR3 runs 12 residues. CDR3 nucleotides: TGCAGGGTCTCCCAAGGTGCCGCTGAAGCTTTCTTT. As protein: CRVSQGAAEAFF.

The chain recombines TRBV20-1 with TRBJ2-1; tentatively, D is TRBD2 (6 bases). Germline V gene sequence: CDR1 DFQATT, CDR2 SNEGSKA (reference sequence). This CDR3 is 15 amino acids long. V was pared by 4 bases and J by 6 bases, with 19 bases between. The CDR3 protein is CSATRLEVGGNEQFF. CDR3 DNA: TGCAGTGCTACAAGACTAGAGGTGGGAGGCAATGAGCAGTTCTTC.

This clonotype ranks as medium-sized (0.01 to 0.1%). V usage is TRBV6-2 or TRBV6-3 and J usage is TRBJ2-7, with 7 positions matching TRBD2. CDR3 length equals 14 residues. Germline values: CDR1 MNHEY, CDR2 SVGEGT. Losses at the gene ends were 6 bases for V and 4 bases for J; bases not matched to a gene: 9. Here the CDR3 DNA reads TGTGCCAGCAGGCTTGGGGCTAGCGGTTACGAGCAGTACTTC. Residues: CASRLGASGYEQYF.

In the case of this clonotype: The junction shows a germline mismatch at one end, possibly a read error. The rearrangement joins TRBV28 to TRBJ1-1, with D uncertain. The germline V gene has CDR1 MDHEN and CDR2 SYDVKM. This CDR3 comprises 15 residues. The CDR3 spells CASRPGPAMNTDAFF. CDR3 nucleotides: TGTGCCAGCAGACCCGGACCGGCCATGAACACTGACGCTTTCTTT.

Concerning this clonotype: At one boundary the junction diverges from the germline segment, which might be a read error. The rearrangement joins TRBV20-1 to TRBJ2-3; 9 bases fit TRBD2. Germline lookup yields CDR1 DFQATT and CDR2 SNEGSKA (reference sequence). There are 15 residues in the CDR3. The DNA of the CDR3 is TGCAGTGCTGGAGCTAGCGGGGACCTCACAGATATGCAGTATTTT. It yields the protein CSAGASGDLTDMQYF.

The chain employs TRBV11-3 and TRBJ2-4, with D perhaps TRBD2 (5 bases). CDR3 size: 15 residues. Germline CDR1 and CDR2: SGHNT and YENEEA. V lost 2 bases, J lost 8 bases, and 16 bases lay in between. CDR3 nucleotide sequence: TGTGCCAGCAGCTTAACCGGTAAGGAGGATGACATTCAGTACTTC. It encodes CASSLTGKEDDIQYF.

The chain combines TRBV20-1 with TRBJ2-1, with 13 bases fitting TRBD2. The germline V gene has CDR1 DFQATT and CDR2 SNEGSKA (reference sequence). V shed 0 bases, J shed 1 base, and the junction held 3 bases outside the gene matches. The CDR3 has 17 amino acids. The CDR3 loop is CSARDRTSGSSYNEQFF. The CDR3 DNA reads TGCAGTGCTAGAGATCGGACTAGCGGGAGTTCCTACAATGAGCAGTTCTTC.